One and the same sample provided the 5 T cell receptor beta chains below, sequenced in a study of T cells after yellow fever vaccination (dated by TCRdb to about 2019). Taken with the paper, the label for treatment or condition translates to: live attenuated yellow fever vaccine strain. The library was made by 5' RACE. Sequenced on an Illumina HiSeq 2500. TCRdb reprocessing: public reads trimmed at Q25 with fastp, clones called with MiXCR, in-frame beta chains kept. One record per CDR3 amino acid sequence lists the most common genes and DNA. In all, the sample holds 500,000 to 650,000 distinct CDR3 sequences, and roughly an eighth of those were seen once. About 15% of the sample belongs to the ten largest clones. The sample consisted of PBMCs, taken on the day of the yellow fever booster vaccination. The receptors here all came from a man aged 30 to 39 who received the YFV17D yellow fever vaccine.

The J gene is TRBJ2-1, the V gene TRBV7-9; 7 nucleotides match TRBD2. J was trimmed by 0 bases and V by 1 base; bases with no gene match: 3. The germline CDR1 and CDR2 sequences are SEHNR and FQNEAQ (reference sequence). This CDR3 has 16 residues. The DNA of the CDR3 is TGTGCCAGCAGCTTAGGACGGGAGGTCTCCTACAATGAGCAGTTCTTC. Its protein product is CASSLGREVSYNEQFF.

V usage is TRBV12-3 or TRBV12-4 and J usage is TRBJ2-1, with D perhaps assigned TRBD1 or TRBD2 (5 bases each). The CDR3 is 12 amino acids. V lost 5 bases, J lost 15 bases, and 17 bases lay in between. CDR3 residues: CASSPTGTFPFF. The DNA of the CDR3 is TGTGCCAGCAGTCCAACCGGGACCTTCCCGTTCTTC.

The J gene is TRBJ2-3, the V gene TRBV20-1; D unresolved. Looked up from germline, CDR1 is DFQATT and CDR2 is SNEGSKA (reference sequence). Trimming shortened V by 3 bases and J by 7 bases, and 14 bases separated the two germline ends. This CDR3 is 13 amino acids long. The CDR3 here is CSARVSPAHTQYF. The CDR3 DNA reads as TGCAGTGCTAGGGTTAGCCCCGCTCATACGCAGTATTTT.

This clonotype has ten or more counts. CDR3 residues: CASSPGGGQDTQYF. DNA for the CDR3: TGTGCCAGCAGTCCTGGGGGCGGGCAAGATACGCAGTATTTT. V and J are TRBV12-3 or TRBV12-4 and TRBJ2-3, with D perhaps matching TRBD1 (6 bases). The CDR3 loop spans 14 amino acids. V was shortened by 5 bases and J by 5 bases, with 14 bases between the two germline ends.

This clonotype appeared a few times. The chain uses TRBV19 and TRBJ1-4; 9 bases map to TRBD1. CDR3 length: 12 residues. The germline V gene encodes CDR1 LNHDA and CDR2 SQIVND (reference sequence). The trim removed 5 bases at V and 11 bases at J, leaving 3 bases unmatched. This CDR3 reads CASSEQGAKLFF. The CDR3 nucleotides read TGTGCCAGTAGTGAACAGGGGGCGAAACTGTTTTTT.